Listed below are T cell receptor beta chains from one sample, sequenced in a study of T-cell reconstitution after alpha-beta-depleted transplantation in children. TCRdb fed the PCR reads into MiXCR, producing one record per CDR3 protein. Of some 600,000 distinct CDR3 sequences listed, 10% to 15% were seen once; the top ten hold about 2%. The sequences come from PBMCs, mostly from graft donor cells, collected 360 days after TCRalphabeta/CD19-depleted stem cell transplant. These receptors were taken from a male patient younger than 18 who had a stem cell transplant for acute myeloid leukemia, so the T cells may come from the graft donor. Each CDR3 is given with its conserved first and last residue. D genes are given only for firm matches. A row's size may be missing; if present it is once, few, many or a size class.

>TRBJ2-2|.|TRBV2|.
CATGFEAGELFF
TGTGCCACGGGATTCGAGGCCGGGGAGCTGTTTTTT
>TRBJ2-7|.|TRBV19|.
CASSIPWGTEQYF
TGTGCCAGTAGTATTCCATGGGGGACCGAGCAGTACTTC
>TRBJ2-3|TRBD2|TRBV7-2|few
CASSFRTSGTTDTQYF
TGTGCCAGCAGCTTCAGGACTAGCGGGACGACAGATACGCAGTATTTT
>TRBJ2-1|.|TRBV7-2|many
CASSLASGIYNEQFF
TGTGCCAGCAGCTTAGCTAGCGGAATCTACAATGAGCAGTTCTTC
>TRBJ2-2|.|TRBV5-6|many
CASSLITGELFF
TGTGCCAGCAGCTTGATAACCGGGGAGCTGTTTTTT
>TRBJ2-3|TRBD2|TRBV6-5|.
CASSIGKREVARYF
TGTGCCAGCAGCATCGGGAAGCGGGAGGTCGCGAGGTATTTT
>TRBJ2-7|.|TRBV7-2|many
CASSLALRGQLYEQYF
TGTGCCAGCAGCTTAGCGCTAAGAGGACAGCTCTACGAGCAGTACTTC
>TRBJ2-5|TRBD2|TRBV12-3/TRBV12-4|many
CASSLGLAGLQETQYF
TGTGCCAGCAGTTTGGGGCTAGCGGGACTCCAAGAGACCCAGTACTTC
>TRBJ1-1|.|TRBV7-3|.
CASSHGRQGNTEAFF
TGTGCCAGCAGCCACGGTCGCCAGGGGAACACTGAAGCTTTCTTT
>TRBJ2-1|TRBD1|TRBV28|.
CASSLPGQGANEQFF
TGTGCCAGCAGTTTACCGGGACAGGGGGCAAATGAGCAGTTCTTC
>TRBJ2-7|TRBD1|TRBV28|.
CASSLLAGTGISYEQYF
TGTGCCAGCAGTTTGCTGGCCGGGACAGGAATCTCCTACGAGCAGTACTTC
>TRBJ1-1|.|TRBV6-5|.
CASSYGGEYTEAFF
TGTGCCAGCAGTTACGGGGGAGAGTACACTGAAGCTTTCTTT
>TRBJ2-3|.|TRBV20-1|few
CSAALGGRGSRGTDTQYF
TGCAGTGCAGCCTTAGGGGGGAGAGGCTCAAGAGGCACAGATACGCAGTATTTT
>TRBJ2-1|.|TRBV7-9|many
CASSSGTVDSYNEQFF
TGTGCCAGCAGCTCCGGGACGGTAGACTCCTACAATGAGCAGTTCTTC
>TRBJ2-7|.|TRBV18|.
CASSPSGNGNEQYF
TGTGCCAGCTCACCAAGTGGGAACGGCAACGAGCAGTACTTC
>TRBJ2-1|.|TRBV2|.
CASSERSTPPHYNEQFF
TGTGCCAGCAGTGAACGATCGACACCACCACACTACAATGAGCAGTTCTTC
>TRBJ2-7|.|TRBV5-5|.
CASSYTVHRPGGNEQYF
TGTGCCAGCAGCTATACTGTCCATCGGCCTGGTGGGAACGAGCAGTACTTC
>TRBJ2-4|TRBD1|TRBV14|.
CASSRSGTGWVAKNIQYF
TGTGCCAGCAGCCGGTCCGGGACAGGGTGGGTGGCCAAAAACATTCAGTACTTC
>TRBJ2-1|TRBD2|TRBV4-2|many
CASSPLGTSGRGSAYNEQFF
TGTGCCAGCAGCCCCCTCGGGACTAGCGGGAGGGGAAGCGCCTACAATGAGCAGTTCTTC
>TRBJ2-7|.|TRBV11-3|.
CASSVRGSGAYEQYF
TGTGCCAGCAGCGTACGGGGGTCAGGGGCCTACGAGCAGTACTTC
>TRBJ2-2|TRBD2|TRBV7-2|.
CASSLERGTGELFF
TGTGCCAGCAGCTTAGAGCGGGGAACCGGGGAGCTGTTTTTT
>TRBJ2-2|.|TRBV10-3|many
CAIRNTGELFF
TGTGCCATCAGAAACACCGGGGAGCTGTTTTTT
>TRBJ2-1|TRBD2|TRBV15|.
CATSREGQLADDKYNEQFF
TGTGCCACCAGCAGAGAAGGCCAACTAGCGGATGATAAGTACAATGAGCAGTTCTTC
>TRBJ2-7|.|TRBV20-1|many
CSARRGPYEQYF
TGCAGTGCTAGGCGGGGTCCCTACGAGCAGTACTTC
>TRBJ2-3|.|TRBV4-3|.
CASSQDRLHHIQYF
TGCGCCAGCAGCCAAGATCGTCTCCACCATATACAGTATTTT